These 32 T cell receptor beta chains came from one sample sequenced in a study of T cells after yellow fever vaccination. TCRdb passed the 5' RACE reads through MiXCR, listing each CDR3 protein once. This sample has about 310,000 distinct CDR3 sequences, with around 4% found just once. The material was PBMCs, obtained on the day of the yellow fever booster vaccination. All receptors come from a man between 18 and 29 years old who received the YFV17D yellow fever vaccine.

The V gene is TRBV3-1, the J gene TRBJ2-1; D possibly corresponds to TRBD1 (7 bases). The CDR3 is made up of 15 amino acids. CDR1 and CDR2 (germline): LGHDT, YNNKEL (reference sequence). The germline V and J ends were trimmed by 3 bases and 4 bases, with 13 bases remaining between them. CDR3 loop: CASSQEQGTYNEQFF. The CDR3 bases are TGTGCCAGCAGCCAGGAACAGGGGACTTACAATGAGCAGTTCTTC.

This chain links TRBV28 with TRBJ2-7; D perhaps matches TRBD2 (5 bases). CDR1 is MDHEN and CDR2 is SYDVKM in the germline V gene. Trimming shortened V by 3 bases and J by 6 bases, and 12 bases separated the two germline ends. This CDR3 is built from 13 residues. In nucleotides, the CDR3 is TGTGCCAGCAGTTTTGAGGGCTACGGCGAGCAGTACGTC. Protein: CASSFEGYGEQYV.

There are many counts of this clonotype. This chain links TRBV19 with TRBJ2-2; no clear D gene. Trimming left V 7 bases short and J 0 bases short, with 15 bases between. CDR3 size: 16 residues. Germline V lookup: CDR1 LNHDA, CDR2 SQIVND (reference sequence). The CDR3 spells CASTWVSLPNTGELFF. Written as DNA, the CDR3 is TGTGCCAGTACCTGGGTATCGCTCCCGAACACCGGGGAGCTGTTTTTT.

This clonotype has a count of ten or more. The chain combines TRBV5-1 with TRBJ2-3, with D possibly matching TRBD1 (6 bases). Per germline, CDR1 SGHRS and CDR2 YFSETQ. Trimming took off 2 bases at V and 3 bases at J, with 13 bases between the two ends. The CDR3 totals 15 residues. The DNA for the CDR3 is TGCGCCAGCAGCTTCTGGGGGCTACGGACAGATACGCAGTATTTT. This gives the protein CASSFWGLRTDTQYF.

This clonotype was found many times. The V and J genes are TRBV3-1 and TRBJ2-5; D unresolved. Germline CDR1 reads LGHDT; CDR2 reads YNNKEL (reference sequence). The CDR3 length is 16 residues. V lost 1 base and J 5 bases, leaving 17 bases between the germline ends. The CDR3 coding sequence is TGTGCCAGCAGCCAAGGCTGGCAGACCTTCGTGGAGACCCAGTACTTC. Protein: CASSQGWQTFVETQYF.

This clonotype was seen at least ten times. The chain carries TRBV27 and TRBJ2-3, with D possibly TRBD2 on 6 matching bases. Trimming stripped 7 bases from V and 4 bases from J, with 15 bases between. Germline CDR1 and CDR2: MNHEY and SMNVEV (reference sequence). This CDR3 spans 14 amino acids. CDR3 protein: CASMALAKPDTQYF. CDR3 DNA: TGTGCCAGCATGGCCCTAGCGAAGCCAGATACGCAGTATTTT.

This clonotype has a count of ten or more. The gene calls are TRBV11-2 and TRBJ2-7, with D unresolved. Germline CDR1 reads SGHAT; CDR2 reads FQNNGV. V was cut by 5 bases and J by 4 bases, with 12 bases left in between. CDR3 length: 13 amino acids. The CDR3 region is CASSTTEGYEQYV. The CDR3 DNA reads TGTGCCAGCAGCACTACAGAAGGGTACGAGCAGTACGTC.

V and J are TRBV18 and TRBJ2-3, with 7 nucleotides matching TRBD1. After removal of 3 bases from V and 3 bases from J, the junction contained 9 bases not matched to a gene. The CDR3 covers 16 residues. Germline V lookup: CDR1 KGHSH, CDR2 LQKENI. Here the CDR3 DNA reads TGTGCCAGCTCACCCTTGGACAGGCCGGGGACAGATACGCAGTATTTT. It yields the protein CASSPLDRPGTDTQYF.

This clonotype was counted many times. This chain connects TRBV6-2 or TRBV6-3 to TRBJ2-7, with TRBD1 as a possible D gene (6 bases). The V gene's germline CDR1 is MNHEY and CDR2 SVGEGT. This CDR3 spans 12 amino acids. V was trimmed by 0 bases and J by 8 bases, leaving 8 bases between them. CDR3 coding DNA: TGTGCCAGCAGTTACTCAGGGGGTCAGCAGTACTTC. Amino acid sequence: CASSYSGGQQYF.

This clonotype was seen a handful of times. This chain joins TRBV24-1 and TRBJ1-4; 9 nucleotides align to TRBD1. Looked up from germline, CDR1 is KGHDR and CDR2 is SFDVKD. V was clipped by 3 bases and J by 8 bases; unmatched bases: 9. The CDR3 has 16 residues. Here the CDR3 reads CATSDKDRGLAEKLFF. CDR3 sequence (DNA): TGTGCCACCAGTGATAAGGACAGGGGACTTGCCGAAAAACTGTTTTTT.

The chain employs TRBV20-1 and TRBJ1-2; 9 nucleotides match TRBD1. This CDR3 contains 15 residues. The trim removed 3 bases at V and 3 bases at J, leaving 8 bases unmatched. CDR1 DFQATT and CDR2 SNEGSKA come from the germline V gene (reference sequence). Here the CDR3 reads CSASLAGQGYYGYTF. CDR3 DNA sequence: TGCAGTGCTAGTCTAGCGGGACAGGGTTACTATGGCTACACCTTC.

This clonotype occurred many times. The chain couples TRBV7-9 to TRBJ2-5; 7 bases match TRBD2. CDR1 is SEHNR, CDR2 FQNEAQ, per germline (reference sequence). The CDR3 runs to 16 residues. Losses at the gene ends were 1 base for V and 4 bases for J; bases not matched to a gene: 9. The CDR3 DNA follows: TGTGCCAGCAGCTTAGGCCGAATGACGGGGGGAGAGACCCAGTACTTC. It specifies CASSLGRMTGGETQYF.

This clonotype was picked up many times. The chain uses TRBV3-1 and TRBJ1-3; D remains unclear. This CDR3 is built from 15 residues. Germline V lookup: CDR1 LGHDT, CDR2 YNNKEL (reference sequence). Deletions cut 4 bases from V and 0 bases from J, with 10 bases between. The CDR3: CASSRGSSSGNTIYF. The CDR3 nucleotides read TGTGCCAGCAGCCGTGGGTCCAGCTCTGGAAACACCATATATTTT.

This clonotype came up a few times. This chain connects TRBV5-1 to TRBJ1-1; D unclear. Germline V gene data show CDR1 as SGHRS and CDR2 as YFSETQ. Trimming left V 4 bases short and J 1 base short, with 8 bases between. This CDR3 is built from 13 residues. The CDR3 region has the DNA TGCGCCAGCAGCGTGGAGTGGAACACTGAAGCTTTCTTT. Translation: CASSVEWNTEAFF.

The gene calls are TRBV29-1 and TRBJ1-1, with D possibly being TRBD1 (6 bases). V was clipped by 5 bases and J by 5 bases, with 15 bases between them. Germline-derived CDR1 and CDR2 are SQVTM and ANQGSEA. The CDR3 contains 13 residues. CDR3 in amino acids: CSVTAGGGTEAFF. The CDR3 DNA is TGCAGCGTTACCGCGGGAGGGGGAACTGAAGCTTTCTTT.

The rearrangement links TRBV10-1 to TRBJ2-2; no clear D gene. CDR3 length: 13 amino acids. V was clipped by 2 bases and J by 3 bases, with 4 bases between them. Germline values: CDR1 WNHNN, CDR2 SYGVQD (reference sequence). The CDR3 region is CASSEPYTGELFF. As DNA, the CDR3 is TGCGCCAGCAGTGAGCCCTACACCGGGGAGCTGTTTTTT.

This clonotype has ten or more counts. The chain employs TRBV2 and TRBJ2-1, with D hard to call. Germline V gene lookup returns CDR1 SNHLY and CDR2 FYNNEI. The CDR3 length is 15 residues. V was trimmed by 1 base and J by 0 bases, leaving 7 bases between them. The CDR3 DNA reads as TGTGCCAGCAGTGAAGAGGGTAGCTCCTACAATGAGCAGTTCTTC. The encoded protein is CASSEEGSSYNEQFF.

The CDR3 here is CSASPGLYTDTQYF. CDR3 bases: TGCAGTGCGTCACCGGGACTATACACAGATACGCAGTATTTT. The chain joins TRBV20-1 to TRBJ2-3, with 7 bases lining up with TRBD2. The CDR3 is 14 amino acids. J lost 2 bases, V lost 6 bases, and 8 bases had no gene match. Germline V gene lookup returns CDR1 DFQATT and CDR2 SNEGSKA (reference sequence).

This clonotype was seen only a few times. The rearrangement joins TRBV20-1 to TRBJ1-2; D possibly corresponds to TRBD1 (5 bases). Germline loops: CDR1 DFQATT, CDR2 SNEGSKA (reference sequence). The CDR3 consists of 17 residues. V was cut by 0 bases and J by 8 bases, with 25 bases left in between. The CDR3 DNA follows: TGCAGTGCTAGAGATGGGGGACTGCCGTCAGCTCTCTCCGGCTACACCTTC. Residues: CSARDGGLPSALSGYTF.

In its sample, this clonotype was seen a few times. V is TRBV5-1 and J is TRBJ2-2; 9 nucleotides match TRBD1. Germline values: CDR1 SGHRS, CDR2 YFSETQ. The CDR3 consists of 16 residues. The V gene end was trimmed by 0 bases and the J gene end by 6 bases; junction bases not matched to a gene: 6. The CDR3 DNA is TGCGCCAGCAGCTTGGGGGACAGGGCGAGTTCCGGGGAGCTGTTTTTT. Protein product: CASSLGDRASSGELFF.

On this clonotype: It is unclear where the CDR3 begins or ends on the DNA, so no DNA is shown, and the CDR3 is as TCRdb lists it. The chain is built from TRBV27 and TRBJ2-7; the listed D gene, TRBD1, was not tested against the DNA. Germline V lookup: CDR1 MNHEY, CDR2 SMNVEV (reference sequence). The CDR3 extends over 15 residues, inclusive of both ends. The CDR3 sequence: CASSTSGQGDYEQYF.

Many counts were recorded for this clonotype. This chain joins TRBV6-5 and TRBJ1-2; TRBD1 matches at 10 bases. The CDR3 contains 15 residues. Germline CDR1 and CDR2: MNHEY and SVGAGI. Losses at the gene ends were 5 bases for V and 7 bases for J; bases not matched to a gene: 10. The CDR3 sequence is CASSLRATGGLGYTF. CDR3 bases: TGTGCCAGCAGTCTCCGGGCGACAGGGGGCCTTGGCTACACCTTC.

DNA for the CDR3: TGCAGTGCTAGCTACAGACTCTACGAGCAGTACTTC. Its protein product is CSASYRLYEQYF. The V gene is TRBV20-1, the J gene TRBJ2-7; D ambiguous. V gave up 3 bases and J gave up 3 bases, with 9 bases separating them. Germline V gives CDR1 DFQATT, CDR2 SNEGSKA (reference sequence). CDR3 length: 12 residues.

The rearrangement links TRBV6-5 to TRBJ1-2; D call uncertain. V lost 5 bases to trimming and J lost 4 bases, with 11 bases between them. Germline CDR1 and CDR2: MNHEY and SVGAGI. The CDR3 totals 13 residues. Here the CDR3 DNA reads TGTGCCAGCAGTCCAACCGACCTCTATGGCTACACCTTC. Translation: CASSPTDLYGYTF.

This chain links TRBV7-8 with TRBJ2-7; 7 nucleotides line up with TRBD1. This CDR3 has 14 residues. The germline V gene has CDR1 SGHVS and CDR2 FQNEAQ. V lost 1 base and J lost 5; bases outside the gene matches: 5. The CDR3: CASSLDRGGHEQYV. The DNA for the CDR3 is TGTGCCAGCAGCTTAGACAGGGGCGGCCACGAGCAGTACGTC.

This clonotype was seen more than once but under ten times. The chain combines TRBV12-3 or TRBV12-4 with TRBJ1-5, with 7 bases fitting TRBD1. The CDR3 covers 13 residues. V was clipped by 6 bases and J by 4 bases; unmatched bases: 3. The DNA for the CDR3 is TGTGCCAGCAGGGCGACAGGGAATCAGCCCCAGCATTTT. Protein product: CASRATGNQPQHF.

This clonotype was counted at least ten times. Here the CDR3 DNA reads TGTGCCAGCAGTTACACCACAGGGGGCGTTGAGTATGGCTACACCTTC. It translates to CASSYTTGGVEYGYTF. The rearrangement links TRBV6-6 to TRBJ1-2, with 9 bases fitting TRBD1. The CDR3 has 16 amino acids. Germline values: CDR1 MNHNY, CDR2 SVGAGI (reference sequence). With 2 bases clipped from V and 5 bases from J, the junction kept 9 bases outside the gene matches.

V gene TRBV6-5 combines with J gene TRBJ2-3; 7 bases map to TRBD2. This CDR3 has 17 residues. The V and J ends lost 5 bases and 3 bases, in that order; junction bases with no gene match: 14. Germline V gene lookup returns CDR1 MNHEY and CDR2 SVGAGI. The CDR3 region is CASSDGLVRGSTDTQYF. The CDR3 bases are TGTGCCAGCAGTGACGGACTAGTTCGAGGATCTACAGATACGCAGTATTTT.

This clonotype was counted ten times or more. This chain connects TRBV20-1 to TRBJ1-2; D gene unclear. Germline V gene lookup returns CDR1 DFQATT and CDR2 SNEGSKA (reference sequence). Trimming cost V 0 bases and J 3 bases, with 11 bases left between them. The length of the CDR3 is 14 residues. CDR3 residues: CSARDDKSHYGYTF. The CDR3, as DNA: TGCAGTGCTAGAGATGACAAAAGCCACTATGGCTACACCTTC.

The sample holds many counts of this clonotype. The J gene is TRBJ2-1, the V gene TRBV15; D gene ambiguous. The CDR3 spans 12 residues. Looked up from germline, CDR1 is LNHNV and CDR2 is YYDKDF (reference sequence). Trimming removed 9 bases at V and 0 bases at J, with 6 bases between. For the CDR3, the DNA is TGTGCCACATCCCTCTCCTACAATGAGCAGTTCTTC. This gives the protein CATSLSYNEQFF.

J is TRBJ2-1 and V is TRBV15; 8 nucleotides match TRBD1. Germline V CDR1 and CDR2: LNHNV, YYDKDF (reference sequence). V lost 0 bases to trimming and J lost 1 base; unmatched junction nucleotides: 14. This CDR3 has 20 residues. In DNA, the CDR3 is TGTGCCACCAGCAGAGATGGGGCAGGGGGCGGTATTTGGTCCTACAATGAGCAGTTCTTC. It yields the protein CATSRDGAGGGIWSYNEQFF.

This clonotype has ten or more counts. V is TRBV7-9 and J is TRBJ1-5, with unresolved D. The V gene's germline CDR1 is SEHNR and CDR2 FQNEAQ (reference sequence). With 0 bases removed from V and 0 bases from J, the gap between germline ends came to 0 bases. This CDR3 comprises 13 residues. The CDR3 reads CASSLASNQPQHF. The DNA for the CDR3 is TGTGCCAGCAGCTTAGCTAGCAATCAGCCCCAGCATTTT. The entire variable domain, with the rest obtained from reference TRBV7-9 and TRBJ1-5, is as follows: DTGVSQNPRHKITKRGQNVTFRCDPISEHNRLYWYRQTLGQGPEFLTYFQNEAQLEKSRLLSDRFSAERPKGSFSTLEIQRTEQGDSAMYLCASSLASNQPQHFGDGTRLSIL.